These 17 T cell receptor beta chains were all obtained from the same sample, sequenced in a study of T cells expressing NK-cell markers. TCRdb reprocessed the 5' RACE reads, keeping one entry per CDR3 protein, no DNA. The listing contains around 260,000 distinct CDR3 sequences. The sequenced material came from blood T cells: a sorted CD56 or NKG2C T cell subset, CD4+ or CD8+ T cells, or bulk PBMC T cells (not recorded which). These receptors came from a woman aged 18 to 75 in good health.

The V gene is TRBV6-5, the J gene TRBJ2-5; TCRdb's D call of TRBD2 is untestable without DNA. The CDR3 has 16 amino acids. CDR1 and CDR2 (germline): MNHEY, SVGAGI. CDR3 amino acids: CASSYWRAGEYETQYF.

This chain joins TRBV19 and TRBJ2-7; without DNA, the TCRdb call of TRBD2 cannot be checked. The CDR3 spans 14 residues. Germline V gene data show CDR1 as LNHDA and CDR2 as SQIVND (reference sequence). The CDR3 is CASSITPATYEQYF.

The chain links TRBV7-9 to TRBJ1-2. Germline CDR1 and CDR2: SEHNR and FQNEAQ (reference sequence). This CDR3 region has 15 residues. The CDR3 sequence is CASSLAAVKGYGYTF.

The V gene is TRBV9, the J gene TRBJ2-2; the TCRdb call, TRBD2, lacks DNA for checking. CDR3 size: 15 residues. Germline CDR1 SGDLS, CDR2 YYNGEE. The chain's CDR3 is CASSAEGADTGELFF.

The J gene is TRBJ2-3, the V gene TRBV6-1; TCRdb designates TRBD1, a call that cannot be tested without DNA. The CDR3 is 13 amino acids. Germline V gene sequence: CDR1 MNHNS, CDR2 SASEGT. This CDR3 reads CASIGGGSDTQYF.

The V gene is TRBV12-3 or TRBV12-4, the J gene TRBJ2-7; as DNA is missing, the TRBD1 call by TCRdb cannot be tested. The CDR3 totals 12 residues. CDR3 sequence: CASSQQGFEQYF.

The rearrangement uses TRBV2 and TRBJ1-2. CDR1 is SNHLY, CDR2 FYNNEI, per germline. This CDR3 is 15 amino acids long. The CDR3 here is CASSERAEPFYGYTF.

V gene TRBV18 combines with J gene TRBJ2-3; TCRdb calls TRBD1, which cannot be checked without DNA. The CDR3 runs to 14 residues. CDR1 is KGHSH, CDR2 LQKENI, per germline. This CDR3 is CASSPTGDTDTQYF.

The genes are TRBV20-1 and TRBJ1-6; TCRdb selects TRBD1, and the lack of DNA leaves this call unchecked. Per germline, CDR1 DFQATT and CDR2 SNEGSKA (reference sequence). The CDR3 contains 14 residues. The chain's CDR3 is CSGTGDAGGSPLHF.

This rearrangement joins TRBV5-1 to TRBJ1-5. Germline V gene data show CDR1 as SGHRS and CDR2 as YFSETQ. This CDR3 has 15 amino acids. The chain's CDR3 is CASSFGPEDNQPQHF.

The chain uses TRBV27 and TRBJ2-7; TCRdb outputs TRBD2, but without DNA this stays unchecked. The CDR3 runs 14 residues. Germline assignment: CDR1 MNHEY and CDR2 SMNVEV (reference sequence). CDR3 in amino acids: CASSSWTSVNEQYF.

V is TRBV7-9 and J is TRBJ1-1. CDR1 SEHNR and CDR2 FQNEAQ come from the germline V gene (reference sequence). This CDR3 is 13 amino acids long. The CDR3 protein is CASSTRVDTEAFF.

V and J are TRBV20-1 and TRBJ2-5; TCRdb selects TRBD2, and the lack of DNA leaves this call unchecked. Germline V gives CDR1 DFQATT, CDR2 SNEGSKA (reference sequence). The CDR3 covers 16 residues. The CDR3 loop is CSASRTSGGRQETQYF.

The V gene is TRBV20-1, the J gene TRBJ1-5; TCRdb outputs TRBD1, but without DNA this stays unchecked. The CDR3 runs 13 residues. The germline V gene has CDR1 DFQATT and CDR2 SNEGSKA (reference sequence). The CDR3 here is CSARESRNQPQHF.

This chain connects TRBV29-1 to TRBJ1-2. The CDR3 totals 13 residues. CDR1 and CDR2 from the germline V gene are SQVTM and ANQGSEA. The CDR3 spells CSVEGLSSGGYTF.

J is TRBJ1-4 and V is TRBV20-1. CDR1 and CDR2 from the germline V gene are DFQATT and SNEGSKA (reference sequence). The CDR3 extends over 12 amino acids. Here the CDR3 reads CSASRGNEKLFF.

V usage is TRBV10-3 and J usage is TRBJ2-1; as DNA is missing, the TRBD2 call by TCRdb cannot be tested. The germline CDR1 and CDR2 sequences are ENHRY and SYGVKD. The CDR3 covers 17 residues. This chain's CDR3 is CAISENVGGGGYNEQFF.